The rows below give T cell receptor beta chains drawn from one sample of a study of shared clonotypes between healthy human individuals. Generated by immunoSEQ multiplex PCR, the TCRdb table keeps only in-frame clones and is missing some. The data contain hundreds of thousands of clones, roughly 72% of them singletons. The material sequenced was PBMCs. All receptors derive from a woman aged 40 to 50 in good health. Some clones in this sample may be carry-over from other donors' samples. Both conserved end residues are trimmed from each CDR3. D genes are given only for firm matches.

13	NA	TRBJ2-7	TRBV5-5	ASSLVAETTYEQY
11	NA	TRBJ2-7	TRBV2	ASSEARRDEQY
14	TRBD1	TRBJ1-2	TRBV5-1	ASSLHRGLRDYGYT
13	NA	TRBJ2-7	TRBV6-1	ASSEGYRDDNEQY
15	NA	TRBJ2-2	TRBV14	ASSLLGSRGSAGELF
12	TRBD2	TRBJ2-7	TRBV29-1	SVSPSGRFHEQY
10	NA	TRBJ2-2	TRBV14	ASSQFDGELF
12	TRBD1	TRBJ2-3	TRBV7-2	ASSWTGRTDTQY
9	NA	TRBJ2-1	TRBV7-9	ASSLGGLQF
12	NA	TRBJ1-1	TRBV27	ASSFAGMNTEAF
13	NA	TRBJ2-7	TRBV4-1	ASSQVGPSSYEQY
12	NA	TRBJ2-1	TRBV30	AWKPGSSYNEQF
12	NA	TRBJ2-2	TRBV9	ASSVAANTGELF
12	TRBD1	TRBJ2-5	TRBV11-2	ASSVTGVGETQY
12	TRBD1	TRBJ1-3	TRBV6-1	ASSARDRGNTIY
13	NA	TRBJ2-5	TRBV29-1	SVGPGWGMRETQY
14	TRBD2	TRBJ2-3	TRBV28	ASSFPGGGVTDTQY
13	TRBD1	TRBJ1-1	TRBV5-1	ASSLRQGMNTEAF
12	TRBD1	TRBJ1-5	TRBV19	ASSSTGGSQPQH
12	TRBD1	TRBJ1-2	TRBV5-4	ASSLGDRVYGYT
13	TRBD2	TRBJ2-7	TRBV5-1	ASSPLTSGTDEQY
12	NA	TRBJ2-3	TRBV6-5	ASTPPDGTDTQY
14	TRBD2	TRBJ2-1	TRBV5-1	ASSLSAGLAYNEQF
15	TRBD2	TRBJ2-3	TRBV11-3	ASSQTPRTSGTDTQY
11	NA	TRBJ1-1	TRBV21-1	ASTLTGDTEAF
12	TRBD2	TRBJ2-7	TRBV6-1	ASSELAGKYEQY
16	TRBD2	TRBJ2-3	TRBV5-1	ASSPGGLAGGGTDTQY
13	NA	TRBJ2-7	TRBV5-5	ASSLADTNTYEQY
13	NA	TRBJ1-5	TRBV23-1	ASSQSEASNQPQH
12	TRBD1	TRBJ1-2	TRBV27	ASSPRGQGKGYT
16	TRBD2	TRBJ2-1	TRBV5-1	ASSYYPTSGRALSEQF
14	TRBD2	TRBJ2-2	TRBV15	ATSRGRTSLSGELF
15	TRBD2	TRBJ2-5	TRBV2	ASTKGLAGNSQETQY
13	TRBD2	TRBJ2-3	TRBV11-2	ASSPTSGSVYTQY
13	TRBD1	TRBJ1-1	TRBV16	ASSPGQVLNTEAF
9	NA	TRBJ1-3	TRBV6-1	AASSGNTIY
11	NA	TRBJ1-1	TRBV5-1	ASSLASRTEAF
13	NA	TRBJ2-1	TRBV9	ASSVGGKSYNEQF
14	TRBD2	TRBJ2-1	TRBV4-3	ASSHEGLAGYNEQF
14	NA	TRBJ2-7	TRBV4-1	ASSQDLLGTHYEQY
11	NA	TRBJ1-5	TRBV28	ASSFIGNQPQH
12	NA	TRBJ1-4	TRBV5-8	ASSQGSRIEKLF
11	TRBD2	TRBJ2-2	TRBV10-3	ARSGSPTGELF
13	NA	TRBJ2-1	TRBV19	ASIGPASFYNEQF
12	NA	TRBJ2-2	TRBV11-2	ASSLYKGAGELF
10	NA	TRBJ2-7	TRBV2	ASSRDRYEQY
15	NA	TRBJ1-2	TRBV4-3	ASSQDHLPWRNYGYT
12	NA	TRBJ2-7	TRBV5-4	ASSLVGSGREQY
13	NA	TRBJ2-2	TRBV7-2	ASSFMTSQDGELF
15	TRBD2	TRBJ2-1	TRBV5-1	ASSLSLAGGSYNEQF
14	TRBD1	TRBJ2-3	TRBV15	ATSSSTGGGPDTQY